One and the same sample provided the 26 T cell receptor beta chains below, sequenced in a study of T cell responses to AZD1222 COVID-19 vaccine. Method: immunoSEQ multiplex PCR; TCRdb's copy keeps in-frame clones and lacks some. The repertoire holds some 130,000 clones, with around nine tenths as singletons. Here the sequenced sample was peripheral blood, taken on day 0 of AZD1222 vaccination. These receptors all stem from an adult in good health.

This clone was observed a single time. Other nucleotide sequences from this sample produce the same CDR3. This chain connects TRBV25-1 to TRBJ1-5, with 9 bases identical to TRBD1. Germline CDR1 and CDR2: MGHDK and SYGVNS. The CDR3 contains 15 residues. V lost 0 bases to trimming and J lost 4 bases; unmatched junction nucleotides: 1. The CDR3 loop reads CASSEYGTGNQPQHF. In nucleotides, the CDR3 is TGTGCCAGCAGTGAATACGGGACAGGGAATCAGCCCCAGCATTTT. The full variable domain, with the rest looked up from reference TRBV25-1 and TRBJ1-5, is EADIYQTPRYLVIGTGKKITLECSQTMGHDKMYWYQQDPGMELHLIHYSYGVNSTEKGDLSSESTVSRIRTEHFPLTLESARPSHTSQYLCASSEYGTGNQPQHFGDGTRLSIL.

This chain links TRBV29-1 with TRBJ2-6; 12 bases match TRBD1. CDR1 is SQVTM and CDR2 is ANQGSEA in the germline V gene. The CDR3 consists of 16 residues. The V segment lost 7 bases and the J segment 2 bases; nucleotides outside the gene matches: 6. The CDR3 DNA follows: TGCAGCGCCGGGACAGGGGGCGCACCTGGGGCCAACGTCCTGACTTTC. This sequence encodes CSAGTGGAPGANVLTF.

This chain links TRBV11-1 with TRBJ1-1; D perhaps matches TRBD1 (5 bases). Per germline, CDR1 SGHAT and CDR2 FQDESV (reference sequence). Deletions cut 1 base from V and 5 bases from J, with 14 bases between. The CDR3 extends over 15 amino acids. The CDR3 here is CASSLGWGRWTEAFF. DNA of the CDR3: TGTGCCAGCAGCTTAGGGTGGGGGAGATGGACTGAAGCTTTCTTT.

The V and J genes are TRBV30 and TRBJ1-5; 7 bases map to TRBD1. V shed 1 base, J shed 7 bases, and the junction held 7 bases outside the gene matches. This CDR3 region has 14 residues. CDR1 is GTSNPN and CDR2 is SVGIG in the germline V gene (reference sequence). CDR3 sequence (DNA): TGTGCCTGGAGTGCTTACAGGGGAGACCAGCCCCAGCATTTT. This gives the protein CAWSAYRGDQPQHF.

V is TRBV14 and J is TRBJ1-1; no reliable D call. V lost 5 bases to trimming and J lost 3 bases, with 19 bases between them. The CDR3 is 16 amino acids. Germline V lookup: CDR1 SGHDN, CDR2 FVKESK. The CDR3 nucleotides are TGTGCCAGCAGCTGGGCCCTGATCCCCATTGACACTGAAGCTTTCTTT. This encodes CASSWALIPIDTEAFF.

The rearrangement joins TRBV29-1 to TRBJ2-7; maybe TRBD1 (7 bases). Per the germline V gene, CDR1 is SQVTM and CDR2 is ANQGSEA. CDR3 length: 13 residues. Trimming removed 0 bases at V and 3 bases at J, with 9 bases between. The CDR3 spells CSVEDRGDYEQYF. Written as DNA, the CDR3 is TGCAGCGTTGAAGACAGGGGGGACTACGAGCAGTACTTC.

The genes are TRBV6-6 and TRBJ1-1; tentatively, D is TRBD1 (6 bases). Trimming removed 6 bases at V and 1 base at J, with 18 bases between. Germline CDR1 is MNHNY and CDR2 is SVGAGI (reference sequence). The CDR3 loop spans 16 amino acids. CDR3 amino acids: CASSRYTGTTNTEAFF. The CDR3 DNA reads TGTGCCAGCAGCCGATATACCGGGACAACGAACACTGAAGCTTTCTTT.

The CDR3, as DNA: TGCAGCGTACAGGGTCCCCCCTACGAGCAGTACTTC. Translating it yields CSVQGPPYEQYF. This chain connects TRBV29-1 to TRBJ2-7; TRBD1 might be the D (6 bases). V was trimmed by 6 bases and J by 2 bases, leaving 11 bases between them. The CDR3 is made up of 12 amino acids. Germline CDR1 reads SQVTM; CDR2 reads ANQGSEA.

J is TRBJ2-7 and V is TRBV7-2; 7 bases match TRBD1. V lost 1 base to trimming and J lost 6 bases; unmatched junction nucleotides: 12. This CDR3 spans 16 amino acids. CDR1 and CDR2 (germline): SGHTA, FQGNSA. The CDR3 region is CASSLGPPSTGPEQYF. The CDR3 nucleotides are TGTGCCAGCAGCTTAGGGCCCCCCTCGACAGGGCCCGAGCAGTACTTC.

V usage is TRBV5-4 and J usage is TRBJ2-7; TRBD2 might be the D (5 bases). Trimming stripped 1 base from V and 0 bases from J, with 11 bases between. The CDR3 length is 15 residues. Germline CDR1 is SGHNT and CDR2 is YYREEE (reference sequence). CDR3 DNA: TGTGCCAGCAGCTTGCGTGCGGGTGCCTCCTACGAGCAGTACTTC. This encodes CASSLRAGASYEQYF.

The gene calls are TRBV27 and TRBJ2-5, with D maybe TRBD1 (5 bases). V gave up 4 bases and J gave up 5 bases, with 20 bases separating them. Germline V gives CDR1 MNHEY, CDR2 SMNVEV (reference sequence). The CDR3 has 16 amino acids. The chain's CDR3 is CASSSLGMTEMETQYF. In DNA, the CDR3 is TGTGCCAGCAGTTCCCTGGGGATGACAGAAATGGAGACCCAGTACTTC.

The rearrangement uses TRBV6-1 and TRBJ2-3, with TRBD2 identical over 10 bases. V was clipped by 2 bases and J by 4 bases; unmatched bases: 3. Germline CDR1 and CDR2: MNHNS and SASEGT. CDR3 length: 15 amino acids. The CDR3 nucleotides are TGTGCCAGCAGTGAATGGAGCGGGAGGGCAGATACGCAGTATTTT. This sequence encodes CASSEWSGRADTQYF.

This chain uses TRBV29-1 with TRBJ1-1; unclear D gene. This CDR3 comprises 12 residues. The ends were cut back, 8 bases at V and 1 base at J, with 11 bases in the middle. Germline values: CDR1 SQVTM, CDR2 ANQGSEA. CDR3 loop: CSSRRANTEAFF. In DNA form, the CDR3 reads TGCAGCTCAAGAAGGGCGAACACTGAAGCTTTCTTT. Combining the CDR3 with reference TRBV29-1 and TRBJ1-1 gives the whole variable domain SAVISQKPSRDICQRGTSLTIQCQVDSQVTMMFWYRQQPGQSLTLIATANQGSEATYESGFVIDKFPISRPNLTFSTLTVSNMSPEDSSIYLCSSRRANTEAFFGQGTRLTVV.

The V gene is TRBV7-2, the J gene TRBJ1-2; TRBD1 agrees at 8 bases. The trim removed 1 base at V and 4 bases at J, leaving 8 bases unmatched. This CDR3 region has 16 residues. Germline V gives CDR1 SGHTA, CDR2 FQGNSA. CDR3 nucleotides: TGTGCCAGCAGCTTAGGCTTAGGGGGACAGGCCTATGGCTACACCTTC. It is translated as CASSLGLGGQAYGYTF.

The chain employs TRBV6-2 or TRBV6-3 and TRBJ1-1; D is ambiguous. The CDR3 loop spans 12 amino acids. V lost 4 bases and J 2 bases, leaving 5 bases between the germline ends. Germline CDR1 and CDR2: MNHEY and SVGEGT. The CDR3 region has the DNA TGTGCCAGCAGTTGGGGTAACACTGAAGCTTTCTTT. This sequence encodes CASSWGNTEAFF.

This chain joins TRBV30 and TRBJ1-2, with D hard to call. The CDR3 is 13 amino acids. Deletions cut 4 bases from V and 1 base from J, with 10 bases between. Germline V CDR1 and CDR2: GTSNPN, SVGIG (reference sequence). DNA for the CDR3: TGTGCCTGGACACACAGCCATAACTATGGCTACACCTTC. Translating gives CAWTHSHNYGYTF. The full variable domain, in which reference TRBV30 and TRBJ1-2 provide the parts outside the CDR3, is SQTIHQWPATLVQPVGSPLSLECTVEGTSNPNLYWYRQAAGRGLQLLFYSVGIGQISSEVPQNLSASRPQDRQFILSSKKLLLSDSGFYLCAWTHSHNYGYTFGSGTRLTVV.

The chain is built from TRBV3-1 (or the pseudogene TRBV3-2) and TRBJ1-1; the D gene is possibly TRBD1 (5 bases). V lost 6 bases to trimming and J lost 11 bases, with 13 bases between them. Germline-derived CDR1 and CDR2 are LGHDT and YNNKEL (reference sequence). There are 11 residues in the CDR3. The CDR3 nucleotides are TGTGCCAGCAGTATCAACAGGTACGCTTTCTTT. Residues: CASSINRYAFF.

The chain combines TRBV6-5 with TRBJ1-1, with D perhaps TRBD1 (5 bases). The germline V gene encodes CDR1 MNHEY and CDR2 SVGAGI. The length of the CDR3 is 14 residues. V dropped 0 bases and J dropped 0 bases, with 5 bases sitting between them. Here the CDR3 DNA reads TGTGCCAGCAGTTACTCGGGGCTGAACACTGAAGCTTTCTTT. Translation gives CASSYSGLNTEAFF.

The CDR3 sequence: CASTPPGLSTDTQYF. The CDR3 DNA follows: TGCGCCAGCACCCCACCGGGACTCAGCACAGATACGCAGTATTTT. The V gene is TRBV5-1, the J gene TRBJ2-3; weak D call: TRBD2 (6 bases). V lost 6 bases and J lost 0, with 14 bases in between. This CDR3 region has 15 residues. Germline CDR1 reads SGHRS; CDR2 reads YFSETQ.

This clone came up once. The chain employs TRBV9 and TRBJ2-1, with 7 bases identical to TRBD1. The V gene's germline CDR1 is SGDLS and CDR2 YYNGEE. The CDR3 length is 16 residues. With 0 bases clipped from V and 8 bases from J, the junction kept 11 bases outside the gene matches. The CDR3 DNA reads as TGTGCCAGCAGCGTAGTAGTCCGACAGGGAATCGATGAGCAGTTCTTC. Protein product: CASSVVVRQGIDEQFF.

The chain combines TRBV7-9 with TRBJ2-7; either TRBD1 or TRBD2 may fit D (5 bases each). CDR1 and CDR2 from the germline V gene are SEHNR and FQNEAQ (reference sequence). The CDR3 is 15 amino acids. Trimming removed 5 bases from V and 2 bases from J, with 16 bases in between. CDR3 sequence (DNA): TGTGCCAGCAGCCTCCGGGGAGACAGCCCCTACGAGCAGTACTTC. Protein: CASSLRGDSPYEQYF.

V usage is TRBV24-1 and J usage is TRBJ2-1, with D hard to call. CDR1 is KGHDR, CDR2 SFDVKD, per germline. The germline V and J ends were trimmed by 3 bases and 9 bases, with 14 bases remaining between them. The CDR3 totals 14 residues. As DNA, the CDR3 is TGTGCCACCAGTGATCCTCGGACGTATTCTGAGCAGTTCTTC. The encoded protein is CATSDPRTYSEQFF.

The chain recombines TRBV6-4 with TRBJ2-1; 10 bases fit TRBD1. CDR1 and CDR2 from the germline V gene are MRHNA and SNTAGT. V was pared by 3 bases and J by 6 bases, with 2 bases of the junction left unmatched. CDR3 length: 14 residues. CDR3: CASSERTGGNEQFF. CDR3 nucleotides: TGTGCCAGCAGTGAGAGGACAGGGGGCAATGAGCAGTTCTTC.

The J gene is TRBJ2-5, the V gene TRBV6-2 or TRBV6-3, with D tentatively TRBD1 or TRBD2 (6 bases each). V was cut by 2 bases and J by 5 bases, with 18 bases left in between. This CDR3 is 16 amino acids long. The germline gives CDR1 MNHEY, CDR2 SVGEGT. The CDR3 loop is CASSYGIAEGGETQYF. The CDR3 DNA reads TGTGCCAGCAGTTACGGGATAGCGGAGGGGGGTGAGACCCAGTACTTC.

The chain has TRBV7-2 and TRBJ1-5; tentative D call: TRBD1 (6 bases). V was shortened by 5 bases and J by 3 bases, with 17 bases between the two germline ends. This CDR3 contains 16 residues. CDR1 and CDR2 (germline): SGHTA, FQGNSA. The CDR3 region is CASSPSWGAPNQPQHF. CDR3 DNA sequence: TGTGCCAGCAGCCCTTCTTGGGGGGCCCCCAATCAGCCCCAGCATTTT.

The V gene is TRBV5-6, the J gene TRBJ1-6; D gene unclear. CDR1 and CDR2 (germline): SGHDT, YYEEEE. This CDR3 has 13 amino acids. Trimming took 2 bases from V and 9 from J, leaving 9 bases between them. This CDR3 is CASSFPRGSPLHF. CDR3 coding DNA: TGTGCCAGCAGCTTTCCCCGGGGTTCACCCCTCCACTTT.